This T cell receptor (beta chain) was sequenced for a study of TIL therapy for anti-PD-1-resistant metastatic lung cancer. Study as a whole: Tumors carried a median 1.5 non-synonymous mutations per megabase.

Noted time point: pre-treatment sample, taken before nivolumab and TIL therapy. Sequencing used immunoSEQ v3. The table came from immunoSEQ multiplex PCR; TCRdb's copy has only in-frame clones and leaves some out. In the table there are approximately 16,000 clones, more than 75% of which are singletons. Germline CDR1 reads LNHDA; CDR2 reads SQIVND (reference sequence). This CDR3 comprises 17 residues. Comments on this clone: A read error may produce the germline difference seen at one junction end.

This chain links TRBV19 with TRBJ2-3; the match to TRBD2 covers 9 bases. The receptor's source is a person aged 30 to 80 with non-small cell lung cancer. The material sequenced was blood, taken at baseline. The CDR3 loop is CASSIWREGRSRDTQYF. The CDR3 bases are TGTGCCAGTAGTATCTGGCGGGAGGGCCGAAGCAGAGATACGCAGTATTTT.